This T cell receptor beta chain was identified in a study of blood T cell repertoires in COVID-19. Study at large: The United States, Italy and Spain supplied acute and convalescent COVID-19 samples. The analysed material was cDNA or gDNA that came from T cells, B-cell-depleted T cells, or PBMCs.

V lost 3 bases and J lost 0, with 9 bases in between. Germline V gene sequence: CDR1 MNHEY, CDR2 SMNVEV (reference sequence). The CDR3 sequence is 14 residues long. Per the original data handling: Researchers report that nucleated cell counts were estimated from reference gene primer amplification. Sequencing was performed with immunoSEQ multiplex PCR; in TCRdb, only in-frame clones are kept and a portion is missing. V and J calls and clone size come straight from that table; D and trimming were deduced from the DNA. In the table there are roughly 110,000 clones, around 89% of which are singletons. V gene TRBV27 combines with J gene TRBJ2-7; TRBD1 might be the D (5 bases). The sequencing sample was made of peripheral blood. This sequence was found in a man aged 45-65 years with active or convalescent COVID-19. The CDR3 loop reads CASSFSGISYEQYF. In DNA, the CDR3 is TGTGCCAGCAGTTTTTCAGGGATCTCCTACGAGCAGTACTTC.